Following are 17 T cell receptor beta chains from one sample sequenced in a study of CD8+ T cells in alopecia areata. cDNA serving as the sequencing template came from extracted, reverse transcribed RNA. TCRdb's table, derived via immunoSEQ multiplex PCR, lists solely in-frame clones and lacks some. The sample includes 70,000 or so clones, roughly three fifths of them seen just once. The starting material was CD8+ T cells sorted from blood, obtained at week 0. Receptor source: a human donor with alopecia areata.

The V call is TRBV27, the J call TRBJ1-2, with 7 positions matching TRBD1. Germline-derived CDR1 and CDR2 are MNHEY and SMNVEV (reference sequence). After removal of 2 bases from V and 4 bases from J, the junction contained 13 bases not matched to a gene. CDR3 size: 17 residues. The CDR3 sequence is CASSLEGRGRGAYGYTF. DNA of the CDR3: TGTGCCAGCAGTTTAGAGGGAAGGGGCAGGGGGGCCTATGGCTACACCTTC.

The chain couples TRBV18 to TRBJ2-7; D tentatively fits TRBD1 or TRBD2 (6 bases each). In germline, CDR1 is KGHSH, CDR2 LQKENI. The CDR3 is 20 amino acids. V lost 3 bases and J lost 4, with 31 bases in between. CDR3 protein: CASSPGFSYGGRWRIYEQYF. CDR3 nucleotides: TGTGCCAGCTCACCGGGCTTCAGCTACGGGGGCAGGTGGCGTATTTACGAGCAGTACTTC.

The J gene is TRBJ1-2, the V gene TRBV6-5, with D possibly matching TRBD1 (5 bases). The CDR3 loop spans 12 amino acids. V shed 6 bases and J shed 3 bases, with 8 bases lying between them. The germline V gene encodes CDR1 MNHEY and CDR2 SVGAGI. CDR3 in amino acids: CASSGTDYGYTF. DNA for the CDR3: TGTGCCAGCAGCGGGACGGACTATGGCTACACCTTC.

Only one count was recorded for this clone. The chain is built from TRBV29-1 and TRBJ2-7; TRBD1 aligns across 8 bases. This CDR3 region has 13 residues. The V segment lost 1 base and the J segment 5 bases; nucleotides outside the gene matches: 4. Germline V gene sequence: CDR1 SQVTM, CDR2 ANQGSEA. CDR3 amino acids: CSVEGQTGDEQYF. The CDR3 nucleotides read TGCAGCGTTGAAGGGCAGACAGGGGACGAGCAGTACTTC.

The chain links TRBV27 to TRBJ1-5; possible D gene TRBD1, 5 bases. CDR3 length: 15 amino acids. Per the germline V gene, CDR1 is MNHEY and CDR2 is SMNVEV (reference sequence). Trimming removed 5 bases at V and 5 bases at J, with 16 bases between. The CDR3 nucleotides read TGTGCCAGCAGTGAAGAGGGGTCGGGGCATCAGCCCCAGCATTTT. This sequence encodes CASSEEGSGHQPQHF.

Only a few counts were recorded for this clone. The chain is built from TRBV7-9 and TRBJ2-1; D might be TRBD2 (5 bases). CDR3 length: 13 residues. With 5 bases removed from V and 15 bases from J, the gap between germline ends came to 20 bases. The germline V gene encodes CDR1 SEHNR and CDR2 FQNEAQ (reference sequence). The CDR3 loop is CASSPPSEGSRFF. As DNA, the CDR3 is TGTGCCAGCAGCCCCCCCTCTGAGGGTTCAAGGTTCTTC.

This clone was observed a few times. The V call is TRBV27, the J call TRBJ1-2, with D tentatively TRBD1 (6 bases). Deletions cut 6 bases from V and 4 bases from J, with 21 bases between. This CDR3 contains 16 residues. CDR1 MNHEY and CDR2 SMNVEV come from the germline V gene (reference sequence). DNA for the CDR3: TGTGCCAGCAGCCGCCGTCCCGTCCAGGGGACCTATGGCTACACCTTC. Its translation is CASSRRPVQGTYGYTF.

The chain joins TRBV27 to TRBJ2-5; a possible D gene is TRBD2 (5 bases). V lost 4 bases, J lost 5 bases, and 23 bases lay in between. The CDR3 has 17 amino acids. The germline CDR1 and CDR2 sequences are MNHEY and SMNVEV (reference sequence). The CDR3 spells CASSSDSSPGILETQYF. In DNA, the CDR3 is TGTGCCAGCAGTTCTGACTCAAGCCCGGGAATATTGGAGACCCAGTACTTC.

The chain carries TRBV27 and TRBJ2-1; D not resolved. Germline CDR1 and CDR2: MNHEY and SMNVEV (reference sequence). The CDR3 contains 11 residues. Trimming cost V 4 bases and J 7 bases, with 5 bases left between them. The DNA for the CDR3 is TGTGCCAGCAGTTCCGGAAATGAGCAGTTCTTC. Its translation is CASSSGNEQFF.

The chain couples TRBV29-1 to TRBJ2-7, with 10 positions matching TRBD2. The CDR3 has 16 residues. V dropped 1 base and J dropped 1; count of bases not matched to a gene: 7. The V gene's germline CDR1 is SQVTM and CDR2 ANQGSEA. CDR3 residues: CSVEGGGLAESYEQYF. In DNA, the CDR3 is TGCAGCGTTGAAGGGGGAGGACTAGCGGAATCCTACGAGCAGTACTTC.

The CDR3 is CAWSDGGPTEAFF. The CDR3 nucleotides are TGTGCCTGGAGTGACGGGGGGCCAACTGAAGCTTTCTTT. V is TRBV30 and J is TRBJ1-1; D is perhaps TRBD1 (6 bases). Germline CDR1 reads GTSNPN; CDR2 reads SVGIG (reference sequence). The CDR3 spans 13 residues. Trimming left V 1 base short and J 5 bases short, with 11 bases between.

The rearrangement links TRBV5-6 to TRBJ1-1; tentatively, D is TRBD1 (5 bases). This CDR3 is 14 amino acids long. CDR1 is SGHDT and CDR2 is YYEEEE in the germline V gene. With 1 base removed from V and 4 bases from J, the gap between germline ends came to 11 bases. The CDR3 here is CASSLRGTGTEAFF. The CDR3 bases are TGTGCCAGCAGCTTGCGCGGGACCGGCACTGAAGCTTTCTTT.

J is TRBJ2-7 and V is TRBV27; 7 bases map to TRBD2. J was trimmed by 5 bases and V by 2 bases; bases with no gene match: 15. Germline V gene data show CDR1 as MNHEY and CDR2 as SMNVEV (reference sequence). This CDR3 comprises 17 residues. The CDR3 loop is CASSLVPITGGSHEQYF. The CDR3 DNA reads as TGTGCCAGCAGTTTAGTCCCCATCACGGGAGGCTCACACGAGCAGTACTTC.

The V gene is TRBV15, the J gene TRBJ1-2, with TRBD1 matching over 9 bases. J lost 8 bases, V lost 5 bases, and 6 bases had no gene match. Germline loops: CDR1 LNHNV, CDR2 YYDKDF (reference sequence). This CDR3 has 13 amino acids. The DNA for the CDR3 is TGTGCCACCAGCTACCGGACAGGGGAAGGCTACACCTTC. Translation gives CATSYRTGEGYTF.

The rearrangement uses TRBV27 and TRBJ2-5; possible D gene TRBD2, 6 bases. V dropped 3 bases and J dropped 6 bases, with 11 bases sitting between them. CDR3 length: 13 amino acids. CDR1 MNHEY and CDR2 SMNVEV come from the germline V gene (reference sequence). The CDR3 coding sequence is TGTGCCAGCAGTTTCGGGGGTTCCAAGACCCAGTACTTC. Its translation: CASSFGGSKTQYF.

J is TRBJ2-6 and V is TRBV5-1; no clear D. The CDR3 totals 14 residues. The germline gives CDR1 SGHRS, CDR2 YFSETQ. The V end was cut by 3 bases, the J end by 0 bases, with 4 bases between. CDR3 in amino acids: CASSSFSGANVLTF. The CDR3 DNA follows: TGCGCCAGCAGCTCTTTCTCTGGGGCCAACGTCCTGACTTTC. Using reference TRBV5-1 and TRBJ2-6 for the parts outside the CDR3, the full variable domain is KAGVTQTPRYLIKTRGQQVTLSCSPISGHRSVSWYQQTPGQGLQFLFEYFSETQRNKGNFPGRFSGRQFSNSRSEMNVSTLELGDSALYLCASSSFSGANVLTFGAGSRLTVL.

The chain recombines TRBV5-6 with TRBJ2-1; D not certain. CDR3 size: 13 residues. Germline values: CDR1 SGHDT, CDR2 YYEEEE. The V gene lost 0 bases and the J gene lost 4 bases, with 5 bases spanning the gap. DNA for the CDR3: TGTGCCAGCAGCTTGGATCAGTACAATGAGCAGTTCTTC. It encodes CASSLDQYNEQFF. Based on the CDR3 plus reference TRBV5-6 and TRBJ2-1, the full variable domain is DAGVTQSPTHLIKTRGQQVTLRCSPKSGHDTVSWYQQALGQGPQFIFQYYEEEERQRGNFPDRFSGHQFPNYSSELNVNALLLGDSALYLCASSLDQYNEQFFGPGTRLTVL.